One sample yielded the 30 T cell receptor beta chains listed below, sequenced in a study of blood T cell repertoires in COVID-19. Sequencing used immunoSEQ multiplex PCR; TCRdb keeps in-frame clones, though not all of them. Here the sample spans about 170,000 clones, approximately 89% being singletons. The sequenced sample consisted of peripheral blood. Receptors originate from a man aged 65 to 85 with acute or convalescent COVID-19.

The chain joins TRBV15 to TRBJ2-5; 11 nucleotides match TRBD2. There are 17 residues in the CDR3. V shed 1 base, J shed 5 bases, and the junction held 9 bases outside the gene matches. Germline V gives CDR1 LNHNV, CDR2 YYDKDF (reference sequence). The CDR3 sequence: CATSRGPSGGIWETQYF. CDR3 coding DNA: TGTGCCACCAGCAGAGGCCCTAGCGGGGGGATTTGGGAGACCCAGTACTTC. Drawing the rest from reference TRBV15 and TRBJ2-5, the complete variable domain is DAMVIQNPRYQVTQFGKPVTLSCSQTLNHNVMYWYQQKSSQAPKLLFHYYDKDFNNEADTPDNFQSRRPNTSFCFLDIRSPGLGDTAMYLCATSRGPSGGIWETQYFGPGTRLLVL.

Points on this clone: Other DNA variants within this sample encode the same CDR3. The chain joins TRBV12-3 or TRBV12-4 to TRBJ1-3; TRBD1 aligns across 7 bases. With V trimmed by 8 bases and J by 4 bases, 2 bases remained unmatched. The CDR3 spans 12 residues. CDR3 coding DNA: TGTGCCAGCGACAGGGCCGGAAACACCATATATTTT. It translates to CASDRAGNTIYF.

The chain combines TRBV6-5 with TRBJ1-2, with 9 bases lining up with TRBD1. Germline lookup yields CDR1 MNHEY and CDR2 SVGAGI. This CDR3 has 14 residues. Losses at the gene ends were 6 bases for V and 4 bases for J; bases not matched to a gene: 6. CDR3 DNA: TGTGCCAGCAGCCCGGGACAGGGACGCTATGGCTACACCTTC. Translation: CASSPGQGRYGYTF.

The rearrangement uses TRBV6-5 and TRBJ1-2, with 7 bases fitting TRBD1. The CDR3 contains 13 residues. The ends lost 6 bases at V and 2 bases at J; junction bases unmatched: 3. Germline V lookup: CDR1 MNHEY, CDR2 SVGAGI. The CDR3 DNA reads TGTGCCAGCAGAAAGGGACAGAACTATGGCTACACCTTC. It codes for CASRKGQNYGYTF.

The chain has TRBV21-1 and TRBJ2-1; the listed D gene, TRBD1, was not tested against the DNA. TRBV21-1 is a known pseudogene. This CDR3 has 18 amino acids. In nucleotides, the CDR3 is TGTGCCAGCAGCAAAGAGAACAGGGGAGCTGTTGTTTGGGATGAGCAGTTCTTC. Amino acids: CASSKENRGAVVWDEQFF.

Only one count was recorded for this clone. CDR3 DNA sequence: TGCGCCAGCAGCTCCGGGGGGGTCGACACCGGGGAGCTGTTTTTT. Protein: CASSSGGVDTGELFF. V and J are TRBV5-1 and TRBJ2-2; the match to TRBD2 covers 8 bases. The V gene end was trimmed by 3 bases and the J gene end by 3 bases; junction bases not matched to a gene: 4. The CDR3 is 15 amino acids. Germline CDR1 and CDR2: SGHRS and YFSETQ.

The rearrangement joins TRBV9 to TRBJ2-4; weak D call: TRBD2 (6 bases). V lost 0 bases and J lost 5, with 12 bases in between. The germline V gene encodes CDR1 SGDLS and CDR2 YYNGEE. The CDR3 contains 15 residues. The CDR3 nucleotides are TGTGCCAGCAGCGTAGCTGGGCGGGATCAAAACATTCAGTACTTC. Translating gives CASSVAGRDQNIQYF. The whole variable domain, filled in from reference TRBV9 and TRBJ2-4, reads DSGVTQTPKHLITATGQRVTLRCSPRSGDLSVYWYQQSLDQGLQFLIQYYNGEERAKGNILERFSAQQFPDLHSELNLSSLELGDSALYFCASSVAGRDQNIQYFGAGTRLSVL.

V is TRBV6-1 and J is TRBJ1-1; D possibly corresponds to TRBD1 (5 bases). V was shortened by 5 bases and J by 3 bases, with 13 bases between the two germline ends. CDR1 and CDR2 (germline): MNHNS, SASEGT. This CDR3 spans 14 amino acids. CDR3 region: CASSFQGQDTEAFF. CDR3 nucleotide sequence: TGTGCCAGCAGTTTTCAGGGTCAGGACACTGAAGCTTTCTTT.

The chain uses TRBV3-1 (or the pseudogene TRBV3-2) and TRBJ2-2, with 12 bases identical to TRBD1. V trimming: 4 bases; J trimming: 7 bases; junction bases outside the gene matches: 7. The germline CDR1 and CDR2 sequences are LGHDT and YNNKEL (reference sequence). This CDR3 is built from 16 residues. The CDR3 nucleotides are TGTGCCAGCAGCCGCTGGGGACAGGGGGCTTTCGGGGAGCTGTTTTTT. This translates into CASSRWGQGAFGELFF.

The chain carries TRBV18 and TRBJ2-2; D is undetermined. The CDR3 sequence is 16 residues long. Germline V gene lookup returns CDR1 KGHSH and CDR2 LQKENI. Trimming left V 2 bases short and J 4 bases short, with 14 bases between. The CDR3 DNA reads TGTGCCAGCTCACCAACAGAAATCTCTCCCACCGGGGAGCTGTTTTTT. This sequence encodes CASSPTEISPTGELFF. The full variable domain, completed using reference TRBV18 and TRBJ2-2, is NAGVMQNPRHLVRRRGQEARLRCSPMKGHSHVYWYRQLPEEGLKFMVYLQKENIIDESGMPKERFSAEFPKEGPSILRIQQVVRGDSAAYFCASSPTEISPTGELFFGEGSRLTVL.

The V gene is TRBV5-8, the J gene TRBJ1-6; 9 nucleotides agree with TRBD1. V shed 4 bases and J 5 bases; nucleotides not matched to a gene: 4. The CDR3 is 15 residues long. Germline V gene lookup returns CDR1 SGHTS and CDR2 YDEGEE. CDR3 bases: TGTGCCAGCAGCAAATGGGACAGGGATAATTCACCCCTCCACTTT. It is translated as CASSKWDRDNSPLHF. Full variable domain (remainder filled in from reference TRBV5-8 and TRBJ1-6): EAGVTQSPTHLIKTRGQQATLRCSPISGHTSVYWYQQALGLGLQFLLWYDEGEERNRGNFPPRFSGRQFPNYSSELNVNALELEDSALYLCASSKWDRDNSPLHFGNGTRLTVT.

The chain links TRBV27 to TRBJ2-3, with 7 nucleotides matching TRBD2. The CDR3 is 20 amino acids. Germline CDR1 reads MNHEY; CDR2 reads SMNVEV (reference sequence). V lost 3 bases, J lost 2 bases, and 20 bases stayed unmatched. CDR3 region: CASSFVLGGGPSRNTDTQYF. CDR3 sequence (DNA): TGTGCCAGCAGTTTTGTCCTCGGGGGAGGGCCTAGTCGAAACACAGATACGCAGTATTTT.

The CDR3 loop is CATSRGGTSGGGEQFF. DNA for the CDR3: TGTGCCACCAGCAGAGGTGGGACTAGCGGGGGGGGTGAGCAGTTCTTC. The V and J genes are TRBV15 and TRBJ2-1, with 16 bases matching TRBD2. Germline loops: CDR1 LNHNV, CDR2 YYDKDF (reference sequence). This CDR3 is built from 16 residues. V shed 1 base and J 9 bases; nucleotides not matched to a gene: 3. The full variable domain, rest sourced from reference TRBV15 and TRBJ2-1, is DAMVIQNPRYQVTQFGKPVTLSCSQTLNHNVMYWYQQKSSQAPKLLFHYYDKDFNNEADTPDNFQSRRPNTSFCFLDIRSPGLGDTAMYLCATSRGGTSGGGEQFFGPGTRLTVL.

J is TRBJ1-1 and V is TRBV6-5; D is uncertain. Trimming took 0 bases from V and 8 from J, leaving 13 bases between them. The germline V gene has CDR1 MNHEY and CDR2 SVGAGI. This CDR3 region has 14 residues. This CDR3 reads CASSYSLTYWEAFF. The CDR3, as DNA: TGTGCCAGCAGTTACTCGCTCACCTACTGGGAAGCTTTCTTT.

The rearrangement uses TRBV28 and TRBJ2-3; possible D gene TRBD2, 6 bases. The ends were cut back, 5 bases at V and 4 bases at J, with 13 bases in the middle. The CDR3 is made up of 14 amino acids. The germline V gene has CDR1 MDHEN and CDR2 SYDVKM. The CDR3 region has the DNA TGTGCCAGCAGTAAAGAGCCGGGGGCAGATACGCAGTATTTT. Encoded protein: CASSKEPGADTQYF. The whole variable domain, remainder taken from reference TRBV28 and TRBJ2-3, is DVKVTQSSRYLVKRTGEKVFLECVQDMDHENMFWYRQDPGLGLRLIYFSYDVKMKEKGDIPEGYSVSREKKERFSLILESASTNQTSMYLCASSKEPGADTQYFGPGTRLTVL.

This chain connects TRBV9 to TRBJ2-1; 7 bases align to TRBD2. J lost 3 bases, V lost 4 bases, and 4 bases had no gene match. This CDR3 has 14 residues. Germline lookup yields CDR1 SGDLS and CDR2 YYNGEE. CDR3: CASSPRDYYNEQFF. The CDR3 DNA sequence: TGTGCCAGCAGCCCCCGGGACTACTACAATGAGCAGTTCTTC. Looking up the rest from reference TRBV9 and TRBJ2-1 gives the full variable domain: DSGVTQTPKHLITATGQRVTLRCSPRSGDLSVYWYQQSLDQGLQFLIQYYNGEERAKGNILERFSAQQFPDLHSELNLSSLELGDSALYFCASSPRDYYNEQFFGPGTRLTVL.

This rearrangement joins TRBV9 to TRBJ2-7; no clear D. Germline CDR1 SGDLS, CDR2 YYNGEE. This CDR3 has 15 amino acids. With 1 base removed from V and 0 bases from J, the gap between germline ends came to 11 bases. The CDR3 here is CASSVSVDTSYEQYF. The CDR3, as DNA: TGTGCCAGCAGCGTAAGTGTCGACACCTCCTACGAGCAGTACTTC.

The rearrangement uses TRBV5-1 and TRBJ2-7; 10 nucleotides match TRBD2. V was pared by 4 bases and J by 3 bases, with 4 bases of the junction left unmatched. The V gene's germline CDR1 is SGHRS and CDR2 YFSETQ. CDR3 length: 14 amino acids. The CDR3 DNA reads as TGCGCCAGCAGCCTCGGACTAGCGGACTACGAGCAGTACTTC. Encoded protein: CASSLGLADYEQYF.

This sequence joins TRBV5-1 and TRBJ2-3; perhaps TRBD1 as D (6 bases). V was pared by 0 bases and J by 0 bases, with 17 bases between. The CDR3 consists of 18 residues. CDR1 is SGHRS and CDR2 is YFSETQ in the germline V gene. CDR3 coding DNA: TGCGCCAGCAGCTTGGGTCCTCGCCGGACAGATAGCACAGATACGCAGTATTTT. Translated: CASSLGPRRTDSTDTQYF.

This chain connects TRBV27 to TRBJ1-3; 8 bases match TRBD1. The trim removed 5 bases at V and 3 bases at J, leaving 6 bases unmatched. The CDR3 contains 15 residues. The V gene's germline CDR1 is MNHEY and CDR2 SMNVEV (reference sequence). The CDR3 sequence: CASSPSRGLGNTIYF. CDR3 DNA sequence: TGTGCCAGCAGTCCTAGCAGGGGGCTTGGAAACACCATATATTTT.

The chain is built from TRBV6-5 and TRBJ1-3; 9 nucleotides agree with TRBD1. CDR1 and CDR2 from the germline V gene are MNHEY and SVGAGI. The V and J ends lost 6 bases and 8 bases, in that order; junction bases with no gene match: 8. The CDR3 is made up of 14 amino acids. For the CDR3, the DNA is TGTGCCAGCAGAGAGGACAGGGGTCGAGACACCATATATTTT. Translated, it gives CASREDRGRDTIYF.

The chain combines TRBV7-8 with TRBJ2-1; D is perhaps TRBD2 (6 bases). This CDR3 is 13 amino acids long. The V end lost 3 bases, the J end lost 8 bases, and 11 bases lay between the germline ends. CDR1 SGHVS and CDR2 FQNEAQ come from the germline V gene. This CDR3 is CASSFRQRDEQFF. As DNA, the CDR3 is TGTGCCAGCAGCTTCCGGCAGCGGGATGAGCAGTTCTTC.

This sequence joins TRBV28 and TRBJ2-7; 8 nucleotides agree with TRBD1. The ends lost 3 bases at V and 3 bases at J; junction bases unmatched: 7. Looked up from germline, CDR1 is MDHEN and CDR2 is SYDVKM. CDR3 length: 15 residues. The CDR3 bases are TGTGCCAGCAGTTTTGGAGGGGACAGGAACTACGAGCAGTACTTC. This gives the protein CASSFGGDRNYEQYF.

The gene calls are TRBV11-2 and TRBJ2-7; D ambiguous. The CDR3 runs to 17 residues. Between the trimmed V and J ends, which lost 5 bases and 4 bases, there was a span of 24 bases. Germline V gene lookup returns CDR1 SGHAT and CDR2 FQNNGV. CDR3 coding DNA: TGTGCCAGCAGCCTCCAGGTGGCCTACCGATTTTCATACGAGCAGTACTTC. Protein sequence: CASSLQVAYRFSYEQYF. Full variable domain (remainder filled in from reference TRBV11-2 and TRBJ2-7): EAGVAQSPRYKIIEKRQSVAFWCNPISGHATLYWYQQILGQGPKLLIQFQNNGVVDDSQLPKDRFSAERLKGVDSTLKIQPAKLEDSAVYLCASSLQVAYRFSYEQYFGPGTRLTVT.

The CDR3 loop is CASSPSGGRGETQYF. The CDR3 DNA reads as TGTGCCAGCAGCCCTAGCGGGGGGCGGGGAGAGACCCAGTACTTC. This chain links TRBV28 with TRBJ2-5; 11 positions agree with TRBD2. With 6 bases clipped from V and 4 bases from J, the junction kept 7 bases outside the gene matches. This CDR3 contains 15 residues. CDR1 is MDHEN, CDR2 SYDVKM, per germline.

The chain combines TRBV28 with TRBJ2-2; 9 nucleotides align to TRBD2. This CDR3 is built from 16 residues. Germline V gives CDR1 MDHEN, CDR2 SYDVKM. The trim removed 3 bases at V and 0 bases at J, leaving 2 bases unmatched. CDR3 DNA sequence: TGTGCCAGCAGTTTTCCTAGCGGGACGAACACCGGGGAGCTGTTTTTT. It encodes CASSFPSGTNTGELFF. Full variable domain (missing parts from reference TRBV28 and TRBJ2-2): DVKVTQSSRYLVKRTGEKVFLECVQDMDHENMFWYRQDPGLGLRLIYFSYDVKMKEKGDIPEGYSVSREKKERFSLILESASTNQTSMYLCASSFPSGTNTGELFFGEGSRLTVL.

This clone has only one observation. The chain carries TRBV7-3 and TRBJ2-1, with TRBD2 matching 8 bases. V lost 2 bases to trimming and J lost 4 bases; unmatched junction nucleotides: 1. CDR3 length: 14 amino acids. Germline V lookup: CDR1 SGHTA, CDR2 FQGTGA. The CDR3 here is CASSLRGGYNEQFF. CDR3 bases: TGTGCCAGCAGCTTACGGGGGGGATACAATGAGCAGTTCTTC.

This sequence joins TRBV4-2 and TRBJ2-1, with TRBD2 matching over 10 bases. J was trimmed by 7 bases and V by 3 bases; bases with no gene match: 9. Germline V gene sequence: CDR1 LGHNA, CDR2 YNFKEQ. The CDR3 runs 16 residues. CDR3 amino acids: CASSQTLAGVGNEQFF. In DNA form, the CDR3 reads TGTGCCAGCAGCCAGACGCTAGCGGGAGTGGGTAATGAGCAGTTCTTC.

V gene TRBV6-1 combines with J gene TRBJ1-5; D remains unclear. The CDR3 loop spans 16 amino acids. CDR1 is MNHNS and CDR2 is SASEGT in the germline V gene. Trimming took 2 bases from V and 7 from J, leaving 18 bases between them. CDR3 residues: CASSEQTYMAGQPQHF. The CDR3 nucleotides read TGTGCCAGCAGTGAACAAACTTACATGGCGGGGCAGCCCCAGCATTTT.

The CDR3 is CASSIDSAYEQYF. CDR3 nucleotides: TGTGCCAGCAGTATAGACAGTGCCTACGAGCAGTACTTC. The chain couples TRBV7-9 to TRBJ2-7; possibly TRBD1 for D (5 bases). Germline CDR1 is SEHNR and CDR2 is FQNEAQ (reference sequence). The CDR3 covers 13 residues. Trimming removed 6 bases from V and 2 bases from J, with 11 bases in between.